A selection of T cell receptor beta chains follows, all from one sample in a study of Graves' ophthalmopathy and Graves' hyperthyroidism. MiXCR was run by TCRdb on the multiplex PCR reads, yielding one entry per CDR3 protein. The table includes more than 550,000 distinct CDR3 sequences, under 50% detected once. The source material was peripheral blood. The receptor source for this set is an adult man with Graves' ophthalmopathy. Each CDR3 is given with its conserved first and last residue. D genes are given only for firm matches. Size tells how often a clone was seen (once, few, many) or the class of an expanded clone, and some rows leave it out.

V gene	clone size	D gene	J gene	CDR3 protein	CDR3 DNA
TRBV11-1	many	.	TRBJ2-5	CASSAGTTQYF	TGTGCCAGCAGCGCCGGGACCACCCAGTACTTC
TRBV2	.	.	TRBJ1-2	CASSDWPEGTYGYTF	TGTGCCAGCAGTGATTGGCCAGAGGGAACCTATGGCTACACCTTC
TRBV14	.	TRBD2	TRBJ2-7	CASSPTGGSQTYEQYF	TGTGCCAGCAGCCCAACGGGGGGTAGCCAGACCTACGAGCAGTACTTC
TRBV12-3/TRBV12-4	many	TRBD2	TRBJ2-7	CASSPRGLAGGSEQYF	TGTGCCAGCAGTCCAAGGGGACTAGCGGGGGGAAGCGAGCAGTACTTC
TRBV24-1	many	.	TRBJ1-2	CATSDVPGDGYTF	TGTGCCACCAGTGATGTCCCGGGAGATGGCTACACCTTC
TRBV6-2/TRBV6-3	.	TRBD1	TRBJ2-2	CASSGGQANTGELFF	TGTGCCAGCAGCGGGGGACAGGCGAACACCGGGGAGCTGTTTTTT
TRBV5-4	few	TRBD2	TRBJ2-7	CASSQLGLAGGYEQYF	TGTGCCAGCAGCCAACTCGGACTAGCGGGAGGCTACGAGCAGTACTTC
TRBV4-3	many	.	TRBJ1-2	CASSQVAGTDYGYTF	TGCGCCAGCAGCCAAGTGGCCGGGACGGATTATGGCTACACCTTC
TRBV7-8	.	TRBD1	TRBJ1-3	CASSRPGQGVSGNTIYF	TGTGCCAGCAGTAGACCTGGACAGGGCGTCTCTGGAAACACCATATATTTT
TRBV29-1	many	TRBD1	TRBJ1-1	CSVEDQGVNTEAFF	TGCAGCGTTGAAGATCAGGGGGTGAACACTGAAGCTTTCTTT
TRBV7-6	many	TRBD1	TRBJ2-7	CASSRGTGGRSYEQYF	TGTGCCAGCAGCCGCGGGACAGGGGGCCGTTCCTACGAGCAGTACTTC
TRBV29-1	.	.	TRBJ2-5	CSVEQGFDEETQYF	TGCAGCGTTGAACAGGGTTTTGATGAGGAGACCCAGTACTTC
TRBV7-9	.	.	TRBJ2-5	CASSFYLGQETQYF	TGTGCCAGCAGCTTCTACCTCGGCCAAGAGACCCAGTACTTC
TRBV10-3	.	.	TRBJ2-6	CAYRVDTTGANVLTF	TGTGCCTACAGGGTAGACACTACTGGGGCCAACGTCCTGACTTTC
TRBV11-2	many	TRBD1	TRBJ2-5	CASSLDLVTGVRPQYF	TGTGCCAGCAGCTTAGATCTGGTGACAGGGGTTCGACCCCAGTACTTC
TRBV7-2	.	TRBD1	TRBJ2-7	CASSLAVEETGGSYEQYF	TGTGCTAGCAGCTTGGCCGTTGAGGAAACAGGGGGCTCCTACGAGCAGTACTTC
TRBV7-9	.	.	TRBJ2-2	CASAPQGEAGELFF	TGTGCCAGTGCCCCCCAGGGCGAGGCCGGGGAGCTGTTTTTT
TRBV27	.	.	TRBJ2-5	CASIGAGGIQETQYF	TGTGCCAGCATCGGGGCAGGGGGGATCCAAGAGACCCAGTACTTC
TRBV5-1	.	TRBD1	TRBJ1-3	CASSVQGFLSGNTIYF	TGCGCCAGCAGCGTACAGGGGTTTCTCTCTGGAAACACCATATATTTT
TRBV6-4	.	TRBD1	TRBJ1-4	CASIDPRDRVRACEKLFF	TGTGCCAGCATTGACCCCCGGGACAGGGTGCGCGCTTGTGAAAAACTGTTTTTT
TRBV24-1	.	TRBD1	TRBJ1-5	CATIDDRVGSNQPQHF	TGTGCCACCATTGATGACAGGGTTGGTAGCAATCAGCCCCAGCATTTT
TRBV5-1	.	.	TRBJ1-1	CASSMRSGMNTEAFF	TGCGCCAGCAGTATGAGGTCGGGGATGAACACTGAAGCTTTCTTT
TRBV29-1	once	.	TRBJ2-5	CSVSGRGPTPETQYF	TGCAGCGTTTCCGGACGGGGACCCACCCCAGAGACCCAGTACTTC
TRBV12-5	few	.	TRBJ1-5	CASGFSGAGTSNQPQHF	TGTGCTAGTGGTTTCTCGGGCGCGGGGACTAGCAATCAGCCCCAGCATTTT
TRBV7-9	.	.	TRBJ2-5	CASSLAGAIPETQYF	TGTGCCAGCAGCTTGGCGGGGGCAATCCCGGAGACCCAGTACTTC
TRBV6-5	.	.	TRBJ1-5	CASSPGHLNQPQHF	TGTGCCAGCAGTCCGGGACACCTCAATCAGCCCCAGCATTTT
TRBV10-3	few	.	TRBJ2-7	CASTSPREGAYEQYF	TGTGCCAGCACGTCCCCCCGAGAGGGGGCCTACGAGCAGTACTTC
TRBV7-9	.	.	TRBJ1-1	CAWKLGANTEAFF	TGTGCCTGGAAGCTGGGGGCGAACACTGAAGCTTTCTTT
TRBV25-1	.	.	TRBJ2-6	CASSGPIWGREDTEAF	TGTGCCAGCAGCGGACCTATCTGGGGCAGGGAGGACACTGAAGCTTTC
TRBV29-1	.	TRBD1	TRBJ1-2	CSGGQGAGGYTF	TGCAGCGGCGGACAGGGGGCAGGTGGCTACACCTTC
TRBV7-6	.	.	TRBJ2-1	CASSSSRGLGEQFF	TGTGCCAGCAGCTCCTCCCGGGGGCTGGGTGAGCAGTTCTTC
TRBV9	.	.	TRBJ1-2	CASSPGITHYHGYTF	TGTGCCAGCAGCCCGGGGATAACTCACTACCATGGCTACACCTTC
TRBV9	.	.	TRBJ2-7	CASGRSVLSYEQYF	TGTGCCAGCGGACGGTCCGTACTATCCTACGAGCAGTACTTC
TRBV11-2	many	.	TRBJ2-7	CASSLNLNEQYF	TGTGCCAGCAGCTTAAACCTCAACGAGCAGTACTTC
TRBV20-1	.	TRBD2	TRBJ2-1	CSAGAGESSYNEQFF	TGCAGTGCTGGGGCGGGGGAAAGCTCCTACAATGAGCAGTTCTTC
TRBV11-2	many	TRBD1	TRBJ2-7	CASSQLGTGGVVGQYF	TGTGCCAGCAGCCAGCTAGGGACAGGTGGGGTGGTGGGGCAGTACTTC
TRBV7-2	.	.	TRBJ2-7	CASSRDMSYEQYF	TGTGCCAGCAGCCGGGACATGAGCTACGAGCAGTACTTC